These 12 T cell receptor beta chains originate from one sample sequenced in a study of blood T cell repertoires in COVID-19. Assay used: immunoSEQ multiplex PCR; TCRdb lists only in-frame clones, some missing. In the table there are approximately 70,000 clones, about 80% of which are singletons. The sequenced sample consisted of peripheral blood. These receptors were taken from a woman aged 65 to 85 with acute or convalescent COVID-19.

This chain links TRBV9 with TRBJ1-2, with D possibly being TRBD1 (6 bases). The length of the CDR3 is 14 residues. V lost 2 bases and J lost 5, with 13 bases in between. The germline gives CDR1 SGDLS, CDR2 YYNGEE. The CDR3 region is CASSVDRDNYGYTF. The DNA of the CDR3 is TGTGCCAGCAGCGTGGACCGGGACAATTATGGCTACACCTTC.

This chain links TRBV28 with TRBJ1-2; D is possibly TRBD1 (6 bases). V was cut by 3 bases and J by 0 bases, with 14 bases left in between. Germline CDR1 MDHEN, CDR2 SYDVKM. There are 16 residues in the CDR3. CDR3 protein: CASSLGGGISNYGYTF. Written as DNA, the CDR3 is TGTGCCAGCAGTTTGGGAGGGGGGATATCTAACTATGGCTACACCTTC.

A single count supports this clone. This chain joins TRBV27 and TRBJ1-5; D remains ambiguous. The CDR3 length is 15 residues. Germline V lookup: CDR1 MNHEY, CDR2 SMNVEV (reference sequence). The germline V and J ends were trimmed by 5 bases and 3 bases, with 14 bases remaining between them. CDR3 DNA: TGTGCCAGCAGTCCACTGACGGGGATCAATCAGCCCCAGCATTTT. Translating it yields CASSPLTGINQPQHF.

The CDR3 spells CASRPGEVNQPQHF. The CDR3 region has the DNA TGCGCCAGCCGGCCGGGGGAGGTCAATCAGCCCCAGCATTTT. The chain recombines TRBV5-1 with TRBJ1-5, with D maybe TRBD1 (5 bases). Trimming shortened V by 7 bases and J by 3 bases, and 14 bases separated the two germline ends. This CDR3 region has 14 residues. Germline CDR1 SGHRS, CDR2 YFSETQ.

This clone was counted only a few times. The genes are TRBV7-9 and TRBJ2-1; 7 bases align to TRBD2. The V gene end was trimmed by 0 bases and the J gene end by 4 bases; junction bases not matched to a gene: 3. The germline V gene has CDR1 SEHNR and CDR2 FQNEAQ (reference sequence). The CDR3 has 15 amino acids. The CDR3 loop is CASSLASLAYNEQFF. The CDR3 nucleotides are TGTGCCAGCAGCTTAGCGTCACTAGCGTACAATGAGCAGTTCTTC.

V gene TRBV7-2 combines with J gene TRBJ2-3; TRBD1 is a possible D gene (6 bases). The V end lost 1 base, the J end lost 4 bases, and 12 bases lay between the germline ends. CDR1 is SGHTA and CDR2 is FQGNSA in the germline V gene. The CDR3 extends over 15 amino acids. The CDR3 nucleotides are TGTGCCAGCAGCTTAGACTCAGGGGCGGCAGATACGCAGTATTTT. The encoded protein is CASSLDSGAADTQYF.

The V and J genes are TRBV3-1 (or the pseudogene TRBV3-2) and TRBJ1-3; D is undetermined. The CDR3 covers 16 residues. V was clipped by 4 bases and J by 4 bases, with 17 bases between them. Germline V gene sequence: CDR1 LGHDT, CDR2 YNNKEL (reference sequence). CDR3: CASSRSVLSMGNTIYF. For the CDR3, the DNA is TGTGCCAGCAGCCGGTCGGTCCTCTCCATGGGAAACACCATATATTTT.

This clone was recorded only once. V is TRBV28 and J is TRBJ2-7; TRBD1 matches at 9 bases. The trim removed 4 bases at V and 4 bases at J, leaving 11 bases unmatched. The CDR3 runs to 16 residues. Germline V lookup: CDR1 MDHEN, CDR2 SYDVKM. CDR3 sequence: CASSSYPGTGRYEQYF. The DNA of the CDR3 is TGTGCCAGCAGTTCTTATCCCGGGACAGGGAGGTACGAGCAGTACTTC. The entire variable domain, with the rest obtained from reference TRBV28 and TRBJ2-7, is as follows: DVKVTQSSRYLVKRTGEKVFLECVQDMDHENMFWYRQDPGLGLRLIYFSYDVKMKEKGDIPEGYSVSREKKERFSLILESASTNQTSMYLCASSSYPGTGRYEQYFGPGTRLTVT.

The chain has TRBV4-2 and TRBJ2-1; TRBD2 aligns across 9 bases. Trimming removed 1 base from V and 8 bases from J; junction bases left unmatched: 12. The CDR3 contains 17 residues. CDR1 and CDR2 (germline): LGHNA, YNFKEQ. CDR3 residues: CASSQAPASGDVDEQFF. The CDR3 nucleotides are TGTGCCAGCAGCCAAGCTCCCGCTAGCGGGGATGTGGATGAGCAGTTCTTC.

CDR3 residues: CASTRDRVRNEQFF. The CDR3 DNA reads as TGTGCCAGCACCAGAGACAGGGTCCGGAATGAGCAGTTCTTC. The rearrangement joins TRBV6-5 to TRBJ2-1, with TRBD1 matching 7 bases. CDR3 length: 14 residues. The V segment lost 7 bases and the J segment 7 bases; nucleotides outside the gene matches: 10. CDR1 is MNHEY and CDR2 is SVGAGI in the germline V gene.

The rearrangement joins TRBV25-1 to TRBJ2-3, with 8 nucleotides matching TRBD1. V lost 3 bases, J lost 7 bases, and 9 bases stayed unmatched. The CDR3 consists of 15 residues. Germline V gives CDR1 MGHDK, CDR2 SYGVNS. CDR3 amino acids: CASSDGTGPTNTQYF. In DNA, the CDR3 is TGTGCCAGCAGTGATGGGACAGGCCCCACCAATACGCAGTATTTT.

This clone was observed a few times. The rearrangement joins TRBV29-1 to TRBJ1-1; a possible D gene is TRBD1 (6 bases). Germline-derived CDR1 and CDR2 are SQVTM and ANQGSEA. The V end lost 6 bases, the J end lost 1 base, and 12 bases lay between the germline ends. CDR3 length: 13 residues. The CDR3 spells CSVRKQGNTEAFF. The CDR3 DNA reads TGCAGCGTGAGGAAACAGGGGAACACTGAAGCTTTCTTT. The whole variable domain, remainder taken from reference TRBV29-1 and TRBJ1-1, is SAVISQKPSRDICQRGTSLTIQCQVDSQVTMMFWYRQQPGQSLTLIATANQGSEATYESGFVIDKFPISRPNLTFSTLTVSNMSPEDSSIYLCSVRKQGNTEAFFGQGTRLTVV.